Below, 26 T cell receptor beta chains from the same sample are listed, as sequenced in a study of T-cell reconstitution after alpha-beta-depleted transplantation in children. Construction of the TCRbeta library involved unique molecular identifiers. One entry per CDR3 protein results from TCRdb running MiXCR on the PCR reads. The sample lists under 850,000 distinct CDR3 sequences, 13% occurring once. Source: PBMCs, taken before TCRalphabeta/CD19-depleted stem cell transplant. Receptor source: a girl aged 2-10 years with congenital amegakaryocytic thrombocytopenia, due to receive a stem cell transplant.

This clonotype came up a few times. The V and J genes are TRBV4-1 and TRBJ2-3; 9 bases agree with TRBD2. Germline CDR1 and CDR2: MGHRA and YSYEKL. This CDR3 is built from 16 residues. Trimming took 1 base from V and 0 from J; bases not matched to a gene: 2. This CDR3 reads CASSQVGLASTDTQYF. The CDR3 nucleotides read TGCGCCAGCAGCCAAGTGGGACTAGCTAGCACAGATACGCAGTATTTT.

The chain has TRBV20-1 and TRBJ2-7; D gene ambiguous. The CDR3 covers 13 residues. In germline, CDR1 is DFQATT, CDR2 SNEGSKA (reference sequence). Deletions cut 4 bases from V and 0 bases from J, with 10 bases between. This chain's CDR3 is CSANWPHSYEQYF. The CDR3 DNA reads TGCAGTGCTAATTGGCCTCACTCCTACGAGCAGTACTTC.

The chain has TRBV4-1 and TRBJ2-7, with D possibly TRBD2 on 6 matching bases. Germline V gene lookup returns CDR1 MGHRA and CDR2 YSYEKL. This CDR3 has 16 amino acids. Deletions cut 1 base from V and 7 bases from J, with 20 bases between. The CDR3 nucleotides are TGCGCCAGCAGCCAAGTCGGGAAGCGGCTAGCGCCTGAGCAGTACTTC. Its translation: CASSQVGKRLAPEQYF.

This clonotype was counted ten times or more. The chain couples TRBV11-2 to TRBJ2-7, with TRBD2 matching 7 bases. Germline V gene sequence: CDR1 SGHAT, CDR2 FQNNGV. The CDR3 length is 17 residues. V trimming: 4 bases; J trimming: 0 bases; junction bases outside the gene matches: 12. The CDR3 protein is CASSSGSSGMISYEQYF. CDR3 DNA sequence: TGTGCCAGCAGCTCTGGGTCTAGCGGAATGATCTCCTACGAGCAGTACTTC. Full variable domain (remainder filled in from reference TRBV11-2 and TRBJ2-7): EAGVAQSPRYKIIEKRQSVAFWCNPISGHATLYWYQQILGQGPKLLIQFQNNGVVDDSQLPKDRFSAERLKGVDSTLKIQPAKLEDSAVYLCASSSGSSGMISYEQYFGPGTRLTVT.

This clonotype was detected only a few times. The chain couples TRBV5-1 to TRBJ2-5, with TRBD2 identical over 11 bases. CDR3 size: 14 residues. The trim removed 6 bases at V and 1 base at J, leaving 2 bases unmatched. Germline-derived CDR1 and CDR2 are SGHRS and YFSETQ. This CDR3 reads CASKGLAGQETQYF. The DNA of the CDR3 is TGCGCCAGCAAAGGACTAGCGGGCCAAGAGACCCAGTACTTC. The complete variable domain, with remaining parts taken from reference TRBV5-1 and TRBJ2-5, reads KAGVTQTPRYLIKTRGQQVTLSCSPISGHRSVSWYQQTPGQGLQFLFEYFSETQRNKGNFPGRFSGRQFSNSRSEMNVSTLELGDSALYLCASKGLAGQETQYFGPGTRLLVL.

This clonotype was seen only a few times. The chain is built from TRBV12-3 or TRBV12-4 and TRBJ1-5; 7 bases are a match to TRBD1. J was trimmed by 4 bases and V by 5 bases; bases with no gene match: 11. The CDR3 is 16 amino acids. CDR3 in DNA: TGTGCCAGCAGTAGACAGGGTCAGTTGGGTAATCAGCCCCAGCATTTT. Translated, it gives CASSRQGQLGNQPQHF.

J is TRBJ2-1 and V is TRBV7-2; 12 bases agree with TRBD2. V lost 5 bases and J lost 10; bases outside the gene matches: 12. Per the germline V gene, CDR1 is SGHTA and CDR2 is FQGNSA. This CDR3 is built from 16 residues. CDR3 sequence: CASSPAGTSGPPEQFF. CDR3 nucleotides: TGTGCCAGCAGCCCGGCCGGGACTAGCGGGCCCCCCGAGCAGTTCTTC. Filled out from reference TRBV7-2 and TRBJ2-1, the complete variable domain reads GAGVSQSPSNKVTEKGKDVELRCDPISGHTALYWYRQSLGQGLEFLIYFQGNSAPDKSGLPSDRFSAERTGGSVSTLTIQRTQQEDSAVYLCASSPAGTSGPPEQFFGPGTRLTVL.

This clonotype came up a few times. The V and J genes are TRBV20-1 and TRBJ2-1; 8 bases fit TRBD2. This CDR3 has 16 residues. In germline, CDR1 is DFQATT, CDR2 SNEGSKA (reference sequence). The trim removed 0 bases at V and 15 bases at J, leaving 19 bases unmatched. The CDR3 coding sequence is TGCAGTGCTAGAGATCCCCGGACTAGCTTATCGGCAGAGGGGTTCTTC. This translates into CSARDPRTSLSAEGFF.

J is TRBJ1-2 and V is TRBV7-3, with TRBD1 matching over 10 bases. V shed 5 bases, J shed 8 bases, and the junction held 5 bases outside the gene matches. CDR1 and CDR2 from the germline V gene are SGHTA and FQGTGA. The CDR3 is 13 amino acids. The CDR3 region has the DNA TGTGCCAGCAGCAGAGGGACAGGGGACGGCTACACCTTC. This gives the protein CASSRGTGDGYTF.

A few counts support this clonotype. The chain couples TRBV15 to TRBJ2-4; D perhaps matches TRBD2 (6 bases). In germline, CDR1 is LNHNV, CDR2 YYDKDF (reference sequence). The CDR3 is made up of 16 amino acids. V lost 1 base, J lost 3 bases, and 13 bases lay in between. The DNA of the CDR3 is TGTGCCACCAGCAGAGTAGTAGGAGGGTACAAAAACATTCAGTACTTC. It translates to CATSRVVGGYKNIQYF.

This clonotype was seen ten or more times. The chain links TRBV20-1 to TRBJ2-7; D gene uncertain. Germline CDR1 DFQATT, CDR2 SNEGSKA (reference sequence). The CDR3 has 13 residues. V dropped 1 base and J dropped 4 bases, with 11 bases sitting between them. The CDR3 nucleotides are TGCAGTGCTAGAGCTGGCCTCCGGTACGAGCAGTACTTC. Protein sequence: CSARAGLRYEQYF.

V and J are TRBV28 and TRBJ2-4; perhaps D is TRBD1 or TRBD2 (5 bases each). CDR1 MDHEN and CDR2 SYDVKM come from the germline V gene. The CDR3 is 16 amino acids. With 6 bases removed from V and 1 base from J, the gap between germline ends came to 16 bases. In nucleotides, the CDR3 is TGTGCCAGCAGGCTCAGGGAGAGGGTGGCCAAAAACATTCAGTACTTC. It is translated as CASRLRERVAKNIQYF.

This clonotype showed up many times. The chain recombines TRBV12-3 or TRBV12-4 with TRBJ2-5, with TRBD2 matching over 12 bases. The CDR3 runs 15 residues. V was pared by 3 bases and J by 5 bases, with 4 bases of the junction left unmatched. The CDR3 sequence: CASSFGLAGQETQYF. In DNA form, the CDR3 reads TGTGCCAGCAGTTTCGGACTAGCGGGACAGGAGACCCAGTACTTC.

In this sample, this clonotype turned up many times. This chain connects TRBV20-1 to TRBJ2-7; D unclear. Germline V gene sequence: CDR1 DFQATT, CDR2 SNEGSKA (reference sequence). This CDR3 spans 14 amino acids. Trimming took 1 base from V and 3 from J, leaving 13 bases between them. DNA for the CDR3: TGCAGTGCTAGAGCCTTAAAGGAAAGCTACGAGCAGTACTTC. This translates into CSARALKESYEQYF.

To note about this clonotype: A read error may explain this, as a much larger clone is one base away. The chain uses TRBV4-2 and TRBJ2-5; possible D gene TRBD1, 5 bases. V was pared by 2 bases and J by 0 bases, with 13 bases between. The CDR3 has 16 amino acids. Germline assignment: CDR1 LGHNA and CDR2 YNFKEQ. The CDR3, as DNA: TGTGCCAGCAGCCAAAAAGGGGCTGGGTACCAAGAGACCCAGTACTTC. It specifies CASSQKGAGYQETQYF.

This clonotype was observed a handful of times. V gene TRBV5-1 combines with J gene TRBJ2-5; D is uncertain. The V gene's germline CDR1 is SGHRS and CDR2 YFSETQ. The V end was cut by 0 bases, the J end by 5 bases, with 11 bases between. There are 14 residues in the CDR3. CDR3 protein: CASSLAGLWETQYF. The CDR3 bases are TGCGCCAGCAGCTTGGCTGGCCTGTGGGAGACCCAGTACTTC.

The rearrangement joins TRBV7-3 to TRBJ2-1; D may be TRBD2 (6 bases). The germline V gene has CDR1 SGHTA and CDR2 FQGTGA. The V end lost 0 bases, the J end lost 0 bases, and 15 bases lay between the germline ends. This CDR3 region has 18 residues. As DNA, the CDR3 is TGTGCCAGCAGCTTAACGGGAGCGGGTTTATACTCCTACAATGAGCAGTTCTTC. Protein product: CASSLTGAGLYSYNEQFF.

This clonotype was counted a few times. The chain uses TRBV5-1 and TRBJ2-7, with 14 bases aligning to TRBD2. CDR1 and CDR2 from the germline V gene are SGHRS and YFSETQ. With 3 bases clipped from V and 6 bases from J, the junction kept 2 bases outside the gene matches. CDR3 length: 14 residues. This CDR3 is CASSSGLAGVEQYF. CDR3 nucleotides: TGCGCCAGCAGCTCGGGACTAGCGGGAGTCGAGCAGTACTTC.

This clonotype has at least ten counts. J is TRBJ2-2 and V is TRBV5-5, with TRBD1 identical over 7 bases. This CDR3 region has 16 residues. V lost 0 bases, J lost 2 bases, and 4 bases stayed unmatched. Germline V gene lookup returns CDR1 SGHKS and CDR2 YYEKEE (reference sequence). The CDR3 sequence is CASSLESGGNTGELFF. Here the CDR3 DNA reads TGTGCCAGCAGCTTGGAATCAGGGGGTAACACCGGGGAGCTGTTTTTT. The variable domain in full, with the rest retrieved from reference TRBV5-5 and TRBJ2-2, is DAGVTQSPTHLIKTRGQQVTLRCSPISGHKSVSWYQQVLGQGPQFIFQYYEKEERGRGNFPDRFSARQFPNYSSELNVNALLLGDSALYLCASSLESGGNTGELFFGEGSRLTVL.

A few counts support this clonotype. V usage is TRBV19 and J usage is TRBJ1-4; 7 bases match TRBD1. V dropped 2 bases and J dropped 4; count of bases not matched to a gene: 4. This CDR3 is 15 amino acids long. The germline CDR1 and CDR2 sequences are LNHDA and SQIVND (reference sequence). The CDR3: CASSIRGPGNEKLFF. The CDR3, as DNA: TGTGCCAGTAGTATAAGGGGGCCTGGTAATGAAAAACTGTTTTTT.

This clonotype was found many times. The rearrangement links TRBV7-3 to TRBJ2-7, with D unclear. Germline V CDR1 and CDR2: SGHTA, FQGTGA. V was pared by 5 bases and J by 3 bases, with 20 bases between. The CDR3 loop spans 16 amino acids. CDR3 protein: CASSEIISSRNYEQYF. CDR3 bases: TGTGCCAGCAGCGAAATCATTAGTAGTCGGAACTACGAGCAGTACTTC.

The V gene is TRBV5-1, the J gene TRBJ2-6; D not certain. Looked up from germline, CDR1 is SGHRS and CDR2 is YFSETQ. Between the trimmed V and J ends, which lost 6 bases and 2 bases, there was a span of 9 bases. CDR3 length equals 14 residues. DNA of the CDR3: TGCGCCAGCAACCGGTGGACTGGGGCCAACGTCCTGACTTTC. Translated: CASNRWTGANVLTF.

This clonotype showed up just a few times. The J gene is TRBJ2-7, the V gene TRBV18; TRBD1 matches 8 bases. Germline values: CDR1 KGHSH, CDR2 LQKENI. J lost 3 bases, V lost 6 bases, and 10 bases had no gene match. The CDR3 has 15 residues. The CDR3, as DNA: TGTGCCAGCTCTCCCCGGGACAGGACCGTCTACGAGCAGTACTTC. Its translation: CASSPRDRTVYEQYF. The full variable domain, completed using reference TRBV18 and TRBJ2-7, is NAGVMQNPRHLVRRRGQEARLRCSPMKGHSHVYWYRQLPEEGLKFMVYLQKENIIDESGMPKERFSAEFPKEGPSILRIQQVVRGDSAAYFCASSPRDRTVYEQYFGPGTRLTVT.

The table lists this clonotype with many counts. The chain has TRBV20-1 and TRBJ2-5; 7 positions match TRBD2. The CDR3 loop spans 13 amino acids. V dropped 1 base and J dropped 5; count of bases not matched to a gene: 4. Germline V gives CDR1 DFQATT, CDR2 SNEGSKA (reference sequence). The CDR3 loop reads CSARGLAYETQYF. For the CDR3, the DNA is TGCAGTGCTAGAGGACTAGCTTATGAGACCCAGTACTTC.

This clonotype came up a few times. This rearrangement joins TRBV20-1 to TRBJ2-3; 11 bases map to TRBD2. The CDR3 extends over 16 amino acids. Unmatched junction bases numbered 8, after V lost 3 bases and J lost 3 bases. Germline V lookup: CDR1 DFQATT, CDR2 SNEGSKA (reference sequence). CDR3 protein: CSASFTSGSRTDTQYF. In DNA form, the CDR3 reads TGCAGTGCTAGTTTTACTAGCGGGAGTAGGACAGATACGCAGTATTTT.

V and J are TRBV28 and TRBJ2-1; D is possibly TRBD1 (6 bases). V gave up 5 bases and J gave up 0 bases, with 14 bases separating them. The germline V gene has CDR1 MDHEN and CDR2 SYDVKM. This CDR3 has 16 amino acids. The CDR3 region has the DNA TGTGCCAGCAGTCCTACAGGGATAAGCTCCTACAATGAGCAGTTCTTC. Its translation is CASSPTGISSYNEQFF.